This T cell receptor beta chain was obtained from a study of T cell clonotyping in hematopoietic cell transplantation. Profiled with immunoSEQ multiplex PCR; TCRdb holds only in-frame clones, not every one. The repertoire consists of 40,000 to 55,000 clones, with roughly 92% occurring once and the leading ten covering around 0.81%. The ends were cut back, 0 bases at V and 10 bases at J, with 19 bases in the middle. The germline V gene encodes CDR1 SGHRS and CDR2 YFSETQ. This CDR3 spans 15 amino acids. The chain combines TRBV5-1 with TRBJ2-5, with D tentatively TRBD1 or TRBD2 (6 bases each). The sample taken for sequencing was peripheral blood mononuclear cells. This receptor was obtained from a woman aged 45-65 years in good health. Some clones in this sample may be carry-over from other donors' samples. CDR3 protein: CASSLGDTLPGDQYF. In nucleotides, the CDR3 is TGCGCCAGCAGCTTGGGGGACACTCTCCCGGGGGACCAGTACTTC.